The clone carrying this T cell receptor (beta chain) has only a few counts. The CDR3 has 13 amino acids. Germline CDR1 and CDR2: MNHEY and SVGAGI. Losses at the gene ends were 0 bases for V and 13 bases for J; bases not matched to a gene: 8. Authors' analysis steps: Quantification of nucleated cells was approximated via reference gene primer amplification. The protocol was immunoSEQ multiplex PCR, while the TCRdb copy is restricted to in-frame clones and leaves out a portion. From that table come the V and J calls and clone size; the DNA was used to work out D and trimming. The data show 120,000 to 150,000 clones, with around 79% seen just once and over 8.5% held by the top ten. The entry originates in a study of blood T cell repertoires in COVID-19. Overall study: Nucleic acid was either cDNA or gDNA, and it came from T cells, B-cell-depleted T cells, or PBMCs.

This sequence was found in a man aged 50 or older with active or convalescent COVID-19. The specimen sequenced was peripheral blood. The chain joins TRBV6-5 to TRBJ1-2; 7 positions match TRBD1. CDR3 amino acids: CASSYSQTGPLTF. CDR3 nucleotide sequence: TGTGCCAGCAGTTACTCGCAGACAGGGCCACTCACCTTC.